Below, 13 T cell receptor beta chains from the same sample are listed, as sequenced in a study of T-cell memory formation after mild COVID-19. Via MiXCR, TCRdb re-called the 5' RACE reads, giving one row per CDR3 protein. The repertoire has 400,000 to 500,000 distinct CDR3 sequences, around 20% of them found once; the top ten carry roughly 8%. Input material: PBMCs or a T cell subset sorted from them (not recorded which). The receptors originated from an adult woman who had mild COVID-19 (a few samples of this study predate the infection). Cell type and time point are not known.

The rearrangement uses TRBV19 and TRBJ2-3; D may correspond to TRBD1 or TRBD2 (5 bases each). V shed 1 base and J shed 0 bases, with 17 bases lying between them. Germline V CDR1 and CDR2: LNHDA, SQIVND (reference sequence). The CDR3 extends over 18 amino acids. The CDR3 DNA reads TGTGCCAGTAGTATAGCGTCCCTTGATGGGGGAAGCACAGATACGCAGTATTTT. It specifies CASSIASLDGGSTDTQYF.

The V call is TRBV7-9, the J call TRBJ2-7; D unresolved. With 3 bases removed from V and 2 bases from J, the gap between germline ends came to 5 bases. The CDR3 extends over 12 amino acids. Germline V gene data show CDR1 as SEHNR and CDR2 as FQNEAQ (reference sequence). The CDR3 reads CASSFWTYEQYF. DNA of the CDR3: TGTGCCAGCAGCTTTTGGACCTACGAGCAGTACTTC.

The chain links TRBV19 to TRBJ1-5; D unresolved. Germline V gene data show CDR1 as LNHDA and CDR2 as SQIVND (reference sequence). Trimming stripped 5 bases from V and 1 base from J, with 9 bases between. The CDR3 totals 14 residues. CDR3 bases: TGTGCCAGTAGTCGCCAGGAAAGCAATCAGCCCCAGCATTTT. This sequence encodes CASSRQESNQPQHF.

The chain links TRBV20-1 to TRBJ2-1; TRBD2 matches at 7 bases. Germline V gene sequence: CDR1 DFQATT, CDR2 SNEGSKA (reference sequence). V was clipped by 4 bases and J by 4 bases; unmatched bases: 4. The CDR3 sequence is 13 residues long. CDR3 sequence: CSAIAGVYNEQFF. In DNA, the CDR3 is TGCAGTGCTATTGCGGGGGTATACAATGAGCAGTTCTTC.

The chain joins TRBV7-3 to TRBJ2-3; no clear D. This CDR3 is 14 amino acids long. Germline V CDR1 and CDR2: SGHTA, FQGTGA. V lost 5 bases and J lost 5, with 14 bases in between. CDR3 sequence reads: CASSQSRSEDTQYF. The CDR3 DNA reads as TGTGCCAGCAGCCAGAGCAGGTCGGAAGATACGCAGTATTTT.

The V gene is TRBV29-1, the J gene TRBJ2-1, with 7 bases fitting TRBD2. The CDR3 sequence is 12 residues long. Per germline, CDR1 SQVTM and CDR2 ANQGSEA. V lost 6 bases to trimming and J lost 9 bases; unmatched junction nucleotides: 8. CDR3 nucleotide sequence: TGCAGCGTGAAAAGCGGGACCCTTGAGCAGTTCTTC. This sequence encodes CSVKSGTLEQFF.

This clonotype appeared a few times. This chain uses TRBV29-1 with TRBJ2-1; TRBD1 agrees at 8 bases. The CDR3 totals 11 residues. With V trimmed by 1 base and J by 14 bases, 4 bases remained unmatched. Germline V lookup: CDR1 SQVTM, CDR2 ANQGSEA. The CDR3, as DNA: TGCAGCGTTGAAGTGTCGGACAGGGAGTTCTTC. This encodes CSVEVSDREFF.

V and J are TRBV7-9 and TRBJ1-5; 8 bases line up with TRBD1. The V and J ends lost 5 bases and 6 bases, in that order; junction bases with no gene match: 15. The CDR3 has 17 residues. Germline assignment: CDR1 SEHNR and CDR2 FQNEAQ (reference sequence). CDR3 DNA sequence: TGTGCCAGCAGCCGACGCGATAGACAGGGGTGGACTCAGCCCCAGCATTTT. Residues: CASSRRDRQGWTQPQHF.

This chain joins TRBV10-3 and TRBJ2-2; 8 bases align to TRBD2. Germline V gene data show CDR1 as ENHRY and CDR2 as SYGVKD. Unmatched junction bases numbered 8, after V lost 5 bases and J lost 3 bases. This CDR3 region has 16 residues. The CDR3 protein is CAISHYLSGDTGELFF. In DNA, the CDR3 is TGTGCCATCAGTCACTACCTTAGCGGGGACACCGGGGAGCTGTTTTTT.

Only a few counts were recorded for this clonotype. The chain has TRBV7-6 and TRBJ2-3; D gene ambiguous. V lost 1 base and J 8 bases, leaving 4 bases between the germline ends. The CDR3 extends over 11 amino acids. The germline gives CDR1 SGHVS, CDR2 FNYEAQ. CDR3 in DNA: TGTGCCAGCAGCTTAGGTGTTACGCAGTATTTT. It codes for CASSLGVTQYF.

The rearrangement links TRBV9 to TRBJ1-5; 7 bases fit TRBD1. V shed 3 bases and J 0 bases; nucleotides not matched to a gene: 3. Germline V gene sequence: CDR1 SGDLS, CDR2 YYNGEE. The CDR3 loop spans 15 amino acids. The CDR3: CASSAGTDSNQPQHF. CDR3 in DNA: TGTGCCAGCAGCGCAGGGACAGATAGCAATCAGCCCCAGCATTTT.

The chain employs TRBV10-3 and TRBJ1-2, with D possibly being TRBD1 (5 bases). CDR3 length equals 12 residues. Germline CDR1 reads ENHRY; CDR2 reads SYGVKD. V was cut by 3 bases and J by 9 bases, with 11 bases left in between. In DNA form, the CDR3 reads TGTGCCATCAGTGATGGGACGGAGAGCTACACCTTC. Translated, it gives CAISDGTESYTF.

The chain links TRBV24-1 to TRBJ2-1; D tentatively fits TRBD1 or TRBD2 (5 bases each). V was trimmed by 4 bases and J by 5 bases, leaving 11 bases between them. This CDR3 is 14 amino acids long. Looked up from germline, CDR1 is KGHDR and CDR2 is SFDVKD. The CDR3 is CATSEPGRNNEQFF. DNA of the CDR3: TGTGCCACCAGTGAGCCGGGACGAAACAATGAGCAGTTCTTC.